Listed here are 16 T cell receptor beta chains from one sample, sequenced in a study of cytomegalovirus exposure and HLA in healthy donors. Vbeta (60) and Jbeta (13) primers were used in the PCR. Libraries were prepared by immunoSEQ multiplex PCR; TCRdb keeps only in-frame clonotypes and omits some of them. The data contain 150,000 to 200,000 clones, around four fifths of them singletons. The specimen sequenced was PBMCs. These receptors were obtained from a female donor in good health and CMV-seronegative.

This clone occurred a few times. V usage is TRBV27 and J usage is TRBJ2-1; D is uncertain. The CDR3 is 15 residues long. Trimming took off 2 bases at V and 0 bases at J, with 8 bases between the two ends. Germline V gene sequence: CDR1 MNHEY, CDR2 SMNVEV (reference sequence). The CDR3 reads CASSLDLSSYNEQFF. The CDR3 DNA sequence: TGTGCCAGCAGTTTAGACTTGAGCTCCTACAATGAGCAGTTCTTC.

This chain links TRBV28 with TRBJ1-5, with 9 bases matching TRBD1. V trimming: 3 bases; J trimming: 5 bases; junction bases outside the gene matches: 2. Germline values: CDR1 MDHEN, CDR2 SYDVKM. The CDR3 has 14 amino acids. For the CDR3, the DNA is TGTGCCAGCAGTTTGACAGGGGGGGATCAGCCCCAGCATTTT. Translation: CASSLTGGDQPQHF.

The J gene is TRBJ1-2, the V gene TRBV11-2, with TRBD1 identical over 9 bases. The CDR3 has 15 amino acids. Trimming cost V 5 bases and J 12 bases; bases outside gene matches: 16. Germline V gene sequence: CDR1 SGHAT, CDR2 FQNNGV. The CDR3 DNA follows: TGTGCCAGCAGCCCTAGGGACAGGGAGAAAAATGTTGACACCTTC. This sequence encodes CASSPRDREKNVDTF.

The V and J genes are TRBV14 and TRBJ1-1; 11 bases fit TRBD1. This CDR3 is 15 amino acids long. From germline, CDR1 is SGHDN and CDR2 FVKESK. J lost 4 bases, V lost 2 bases, and 3 bases had no gene match. CDR3 amino acids: CASSQTGTGGTEAFF. The CDR3 DNA sequence: TGTGCCAGCAGCCAAACCGGGACAGGGGGCACTGAAGCTTTCTTT. Full variable domain (rest looked up from reference TRBV14 and TRBJ1-1): EAGVTQFPSHSVIEKGQTVTLRCDPISGHDNLYWYRRVMGKEIKFLLHFVKESKQDESGMPNNRFLAERTGGTYSTLKVQPAELEDSGVYFCASSQTGTGGTEAFFGQGTRLTVV.

The rearrangement uses TRBV9 and TRBJ2-3, with 7 bases matching TRBD1. CDR1 SGDLS and CDR2 YYNGEE come from the germline V gene. Trimming at V came to 3 bases and at J to 2 bases, leaving 12 bases not matched to a gene. The CDR3 extends over 17 amino acids. CDR3: CASSAGIDRVLTDTQYF. CDR3 sequence (DNA): TGTGCCAGCAGCGCAGGGATTGACAGGGTGCTCACAGATACGCAGTATTTT.

The genes are TRBV28 and TRBJ2-5, with TRBD1 identical over 9 bases. The end of the DNA fits TRBJ2-7 better, so the J call may be wrong. CDR3 length: 16 residues. Germline V gene sequence: CDR1 MDHEN, CDR2 SYDVKM. In nucleotides, the CDR3 is TGTGCCAGCAGCCCAGTCGGGACAGGGAAATCCTACGAGCAGTACTTC. As protein: CASSPVGTGKSYEQYF.

This clone was picked up one time. This chain uses TRBV7-3 with TRBJ2-3, with 11 bases matching TRBD2. The CDR3 is made up of 16 amino acids. V was pared by 6 bases and J by 2 bases, with 7 bases of the junction left unmatched. The V gene's germline CDR1 is SGHTA and CDR2 FQGTGA. The CDR3 DNA sequence: TGTGCCAGCAGGGCCACTAGCGGGGGCATCACAGATACGCAGTATTTT. It encodes CASRATSGGITDTQYF.

The rearrangement links TRBV27 to TRBJ2-2; the D is unclear. In germline, CDR1 is MNHEY, CDR2 SMNVEV (reference sequence). This CDR3 spans 14 amino acids. V was clipped by 6 bases and J by 4 bases, with 12 bases between them. The CDR3 nucleotides read TGTGCCAGCAGCCTATCGTCCACCACCGGGGAGCTGTTTTTT. Its translation is CASSLSSTTGELFF.

The rearrangement links TRBV11-3 to TRBJ2-7; 10 bases agree with TRBD2. CDR3 length equals 15 residues. Germline V gives CDR1 SGHNT, CDR2 YENEEA. V shed 5 bases, J shed 6 bases, and the junction held 10 bases outside the gene matches. In nucleotides, the CDR3 is TGTGCCAGCAGCGAGGGGACTAGCGTGGGGTTCGAGCAGTACTTC. Translation gives CASSEGTSVGFEQYF. The whole variable domain, remainder taken from reference TRBV11-3 and TRBJ2-7, is EAGVVQSPRYKIIEKKQPVAFWCNPISGHNTLYWYLQNLGQGPELLIRYENEEAVDDSQLPKDRFSAERLKGVDSTLKIQPAELGDSAVYLCASSEGTSVGFEQYFGPGTRLTVT.

The rearrangement uses TRBV2 and TRBJ2-7, with a weak D call TRBD1 (6 bases). The V end was cut by 4 bases, the J end by 0 bases, with 13 bases between. Germline CDR1 is SNHLY and CDR2 is FYNNEI. The CDR3 has 15 amino acids. The CDR3 DNA reads as TGTGCCAGCAGTGCCGGGACACCTGGCTCCTACGAGCAGTACTTC. Amino acids: CASSAGTPGSYEQYF. Together with reference TRBV2 and TRBJ2-7, the CDR3 gives the full variable domain: EPEVTQTPSHQVTQMGQEVILRCVPISNHLYFYWYRQILGQKVEFLVSFYNNEISEKSEIFDDQFSVERPDGSNFTLKIRSTKLEDSAMYFCASSAGTPGSYEQYFGPGTRLTVT.

V is TRBV7-9 and J is TRBJ1-1, with TRBD1 matching 8 bases. Looked up from germline, CDR1 is SEHNR and CDR2 is FQNEAQ (reference sequence). CDR3 length equals 18 residues. V lost 0 bases, J lost 1 base, and 10 bases stayed unmatched. The CDR3: CASSLATGVYLGNTEAFF. The CDR3 nucleotides read TGTGCCAGCAGCTTAGCGACAGGGGTCTATCTTGGGAACACTGAAGCTTTCTTT.

The chain couples TRBV5-5 to TRBJ1-1; 8 positions match TRBD1. Germline lookup yields CDR1 SGHKS and CDR2 YYEKEE (reference sequence). The CDR3 sequence is 15 residues long. V trimming: 2 bases; J trimming: 4 bases; junction bases outside the gene matches: 7. CDR3 sequence reads: CASSFTGQGGTEAFF. The CDR3 DNA is TGTGCCAGCAGCTTTACTGGACAGGGTGGCACTGAAGCTTTCTTT.

V usage is TRBV6-5 and J usage is TRBJ2-7, with D unresolved. CDR1 is MNHEY and CDR2 is SVGAGI in the germline V gene. This CDR3 spans 16 amino acids. V was cut by 0 bases and J by 4 bases, with 16 bases left in between. The CDR3 sequence: CASSYSPGQASYEQYF. Written as DNA, the CDR3 is TGTGCCAGCAGTTACTCTCCAGGCCAGGCATCATACGAGCAGTACTTC.

The rearrangement joins TRBV10-3 to TRBJ1-5; D perhaps matches TRBD1 (5 bases). The CDR3 is 14 residues long. Trimming took 1 base from V and 5 from J, leaving 9 bases between them. The germline V gene encodes CDR1 ENHRY and CDR2 SYGVKD. CDR3 in DNA: TGTGCCATCAGTGAGTTGGGAGGGGATCAGCCCCAGCATTTT. Encoded protein: CAISELGGDQPQHF.

The chain joins TRBV29-1 to TRBJ2-1, with D uncertain. Trimming left V 6 bases short and J 7 bases short, with 19 bases between. The germline gives CDR1 SQVTM, CDR2 ANQGSEA. The length of the CDR3 is 14 residues. CDR3 nucleotides: TGCAGCGTCCCCGGGTCTCCTCGGCGGAATGAGCAGTTCTTC. This sequence encodes CSVPGSPRRNEQFF.

The rearrangement joins TRBV10-3 to TRBJ1-4; D possibly corresponds to TRBD1 (5 bases). Germline values: CDR1 ENHRY, CDR2 SYGVKD. V was pared by 0 bases and J by 5 bases, with 16 bases between. This CDR3 comprises 17 residues. As DNA, the CDR3 is TGTGCCATCAGTGAGTCGATGCCTGGACACGGGAATGAAAAACTGTTTTTT. Translation gives CAISESMPGHGNEKLFF.